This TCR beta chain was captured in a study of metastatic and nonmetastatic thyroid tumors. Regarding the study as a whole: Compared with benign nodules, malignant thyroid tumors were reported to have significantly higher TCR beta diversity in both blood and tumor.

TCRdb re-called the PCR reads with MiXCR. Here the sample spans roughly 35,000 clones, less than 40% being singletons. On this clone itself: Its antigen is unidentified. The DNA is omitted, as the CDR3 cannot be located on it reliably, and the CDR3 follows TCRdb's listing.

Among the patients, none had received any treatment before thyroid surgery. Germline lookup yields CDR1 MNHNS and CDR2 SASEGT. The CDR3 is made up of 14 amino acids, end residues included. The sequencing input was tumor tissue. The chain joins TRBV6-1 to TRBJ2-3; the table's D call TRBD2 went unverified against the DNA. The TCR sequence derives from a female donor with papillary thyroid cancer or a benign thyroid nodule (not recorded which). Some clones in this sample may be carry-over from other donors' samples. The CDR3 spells CASLVASGSNTQYF.